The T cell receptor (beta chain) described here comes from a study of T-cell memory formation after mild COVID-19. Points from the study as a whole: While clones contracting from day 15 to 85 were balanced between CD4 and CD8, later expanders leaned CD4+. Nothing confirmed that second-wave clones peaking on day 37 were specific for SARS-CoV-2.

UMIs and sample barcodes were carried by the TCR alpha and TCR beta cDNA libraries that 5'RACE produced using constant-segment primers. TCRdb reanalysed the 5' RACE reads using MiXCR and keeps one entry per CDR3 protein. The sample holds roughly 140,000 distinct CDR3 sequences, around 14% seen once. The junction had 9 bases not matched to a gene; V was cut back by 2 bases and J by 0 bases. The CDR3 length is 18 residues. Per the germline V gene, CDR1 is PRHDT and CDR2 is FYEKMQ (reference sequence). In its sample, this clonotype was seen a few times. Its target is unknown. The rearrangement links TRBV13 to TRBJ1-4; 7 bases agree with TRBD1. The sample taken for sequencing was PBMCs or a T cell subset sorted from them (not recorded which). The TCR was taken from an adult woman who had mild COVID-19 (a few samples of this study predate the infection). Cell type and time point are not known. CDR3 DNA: TGTGCCAGCAGCTTAACAGGGGAGACAGCCGCAACTAATGAAAAACTGTTTTTT. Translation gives CASSLTGETAATNEKLFF.